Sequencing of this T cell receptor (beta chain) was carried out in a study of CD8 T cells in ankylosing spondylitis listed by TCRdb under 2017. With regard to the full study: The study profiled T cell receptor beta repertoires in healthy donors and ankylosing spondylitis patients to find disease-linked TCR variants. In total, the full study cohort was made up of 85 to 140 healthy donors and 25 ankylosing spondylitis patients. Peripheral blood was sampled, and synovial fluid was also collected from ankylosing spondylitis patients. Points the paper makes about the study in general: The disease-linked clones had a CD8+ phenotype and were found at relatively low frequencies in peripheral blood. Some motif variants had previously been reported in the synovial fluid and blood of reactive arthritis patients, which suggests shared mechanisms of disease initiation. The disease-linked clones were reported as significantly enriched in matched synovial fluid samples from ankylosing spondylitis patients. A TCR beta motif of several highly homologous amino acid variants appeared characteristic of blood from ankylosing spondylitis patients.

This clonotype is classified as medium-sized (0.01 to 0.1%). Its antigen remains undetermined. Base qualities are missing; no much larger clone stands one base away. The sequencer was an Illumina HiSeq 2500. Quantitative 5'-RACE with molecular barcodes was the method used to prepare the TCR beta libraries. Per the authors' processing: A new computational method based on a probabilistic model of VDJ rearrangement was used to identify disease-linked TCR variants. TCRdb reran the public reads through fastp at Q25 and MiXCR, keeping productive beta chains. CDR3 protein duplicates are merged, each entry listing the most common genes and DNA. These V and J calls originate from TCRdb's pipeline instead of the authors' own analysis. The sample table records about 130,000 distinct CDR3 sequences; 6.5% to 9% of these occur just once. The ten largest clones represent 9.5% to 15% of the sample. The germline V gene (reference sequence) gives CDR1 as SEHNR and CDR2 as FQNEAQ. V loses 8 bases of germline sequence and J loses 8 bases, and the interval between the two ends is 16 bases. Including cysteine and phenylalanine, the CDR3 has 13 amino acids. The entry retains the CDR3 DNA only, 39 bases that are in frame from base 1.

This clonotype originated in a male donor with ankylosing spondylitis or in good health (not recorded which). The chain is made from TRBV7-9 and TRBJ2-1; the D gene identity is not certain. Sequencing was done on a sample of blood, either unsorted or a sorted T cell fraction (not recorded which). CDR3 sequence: CASETSAYHEQFF. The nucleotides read TGTGCCAGCGAAACCTCGGCGTATCATGAGCAGTTCTTC.